These 16 T cell receptor beta chains came from one sample sequenced in a study of early T cells in non-severe SARS-CoV-2 infection. MiXCR, applied by TCRdb to the 5' RACE reads, yields one record per CDR3 protein. This table holds under 50,000 distinct CDR3 sequences, roughly 4.5% found once. Sequencing input: whole blood. Receptors were obtained from an adult who was a healthcare worker with PCR-confirmed SARS-CoV-2 infection or an uninfected control (not recorded which).

This clonotype was seen many times. The rearrangement uses TRBV9 and TRBJ2-7; D uncertain. Germline V gives CDR1 SGDLS, CDR2 YYNGEE. The CDR3 is made up of 14 amino acids. Trimming shortened V by 0 bases and J by 4 bases, and 11 bases separated the two germline ends. This chain's CDR3 is CASSVGVGKYEQYF. CDR3 nucleotides: TGTGCCAGCAGCGTAGGAGTGGGAAAGTACGAGCAGTACTTC.

This clonotype was recorded at least ten times. The chain links TRBV27 to TRBJ1-2, with D unresolved. There are 16 residues in the CDR3. The germline CDR1 and CDR2 sequences are MNHEY and SMNVEV (reference sequence). Trimming removed 2 bases at V and 0 bases at J, with 13 bases between. The CDR3 DNA reads TGTGCCAGCAGTTTAAAGGCACAGCAGACTAACTATGGCTACACCTTC. Translated: CASSLKAQQTNYGYTF.

The chain is built from TRBV19 and TRBJ1-4; weak D call: TRBD1 (5 bases). The CDR3 contains 12 residues. The germline V gene encodes CDR1 LNHDA and CDR2 SQIVND (reference sequence). With 9 bases removed from V and 10 bases from J, the gap between germline ends came to 15 bases. The CDR3 region has the DNA TGTGCCAGACCCGGGGGACCAGGAAAACTGTTTTTT. This sequence encodes CARPGGPGKLFF.

At least ten counts were recorded for this clonotype. Written as DNA, the CDR3 is TGCGCCAGCAGCTTTATCGCAGGGGGCGGCGACGAGCAGTACTTC. As protein: CASSFIAGGGDEQYF. V usage is TRBV5-1 and J usage is TRBJ2-7, with 8 bases matching TRBD1. This CDR3 comprises 15 residues. The trim removed 2 bases at V and 5 bases at J, leaving 9 bases unmatched. Germline CDR1 reads SGHRS; CDR2 reads YFSETQ. The complete variable domain, with remaining parts taken from reference TRBV5-1 and TRBJ2-7, reads KAGVTQTPRYLIKTRGQQVTLSCSPISGHRSVSWYQQTPGQGLQFLFEYFSETQRNKGNFPGRFSGRQFSNSRSEMNVSTLELGDSALYLCASSFIAGGGDEQYFGPGTRLTVT.

Many counts were recorded for this clonotype. This rearrangement joins TRBV7-9 to TRBJ2-7, with D possibly matching TRBD2 (6 bases). Germline CDR1 is SEHNR and CDR2 is FQNEAQ (reference sequence). This CDR3 is 11 amino acids long. V shed 11 bases and J shed 4 bases, with 12 bases lying between them. The CDR3 region has the DNA TGTGCCGCCGGCCGGGAGTACGAGCAGTACTTC. Translation gives CAAGREYEQYF.

This clonotype was recorded many times. The chain combines TRBV18 with TRBJ2-2, with unresolved D. Trimming stripped 2 bases from V and 1 base from J, with 5 bases between. The CDR3 totals 14 residues. From germline, CDR1 is KGHSH and CDR2 LQKENI. The CDR3 sequence is CASSPDGNTGELFF. The CDR3 coding sequence is TGTGCCAGCTCACCAGACGGGAACACCGGGGAGCTGTTTTTT.

This clonotype has a count of ten or more. The rearrangement joins TRBV29-1 to TRBJ2-7, with 11 bases lining up with TRBD1. Per germline, CDR1 SQVTM and CDR2 ANQGSEA. Trimming removed 4 bases from V and 0 bases from J; junction bases left unmatched: 14. The CDR3 contains 18 residues. CDR3 protein: CSVGLRDRGFLSSYEQYF. Written as DNA, the CDR3 is TGCAGCGTTGGCCTTCGGGACAGGGGGTTCCTTAGCTCCTACGAGCAGTACTTC.

At least ten counts were recorded for this clonotype. This chain links TRBV11-2 with TRBJ2-7, with a tentative D call TRBD1 (5 bases). From germline, CDR1 is SGHAT and CDR2 FQNNGV. V lost 5 bases to trimming and J lost 3 bases, with 14 bases between them. The CDR3 contains 14 residues. DNA for the CDR3: TGTGCCAGCAGCCCGACCCAGGGATTCTACGAGCAGTACTTC. Protein: CASSPTQGFYEQYF.

This clonotype was observed at least ten times. V and J are TRBV20-1 and TRBJ1-4; D possibly corresponds to TRBD1 (5 bases). Germline V lookup: CDR1 DFQATT, CDR2 SNEGSKA (reference sequence). The CDR3 extends over 14 amino acids. The V and J ends lost 5 bases and 0 bases respectively, with 10 bases between them. The CDR3 bases are TGCAGTGCTCCGGGGCTCGCAACTAATGAAAAACTGTTTTTT. Protein product: CSAPGLATNEKLFF.

This clonotype was counted many times. The V gene is TRBV6-5, the J gene TRBJ2-4; D call uncertain. The CDR3 covers 14 residues. The V gene lost 4 bases and the J gene lost 5 bases, with 12 bases spanning the gap. Per germline, CDR1 MNHEY and CDR2 SVGAGI. The CDR3 sequence is CASSSRLSENIQYF. The CDR3 nucleotides read TGTGCCAGCAGTTCTCGACTGTCTGAAAACATTCAGTACTTC.

Many counts were recorded for this clonotype. The chain employs TRBV20-1 and TRBJ1-5; tentative D call: TRBD1 (5 bases). Germline CDR1 reads DFQATT; CDR2 reads SNEGSKA (reference sequence). Trimming removed 4 bases from V and 4 bases from J, with 14 bases in between. This CDR3 has 14 residues. CDR3 protein: CSAILRDRNQPQHF. In DNA, the CDR3 is TGCAGTGCTATCCTCAGGGATAGGAATCAGCCCCAGCATTTT.

Comments on this clonotype: A much larger clone lies a single base off, so this may be a read error. This chain uses TRBV24-1 with TRBJ2-2; D gene unclear. This CDR3 spans 13 amino acids. Between the trimmed V and J ends, which lost 5 bases and 7 bases, there was a span of 10 bases. Germline V gene sequence: CDR1 KGHDR, CDR2 SFDVKD. The CDR3 loop reads CATSAASIGELFF. In DNA, the CDR3 is TGTGCCACCAGTGCCGCCTCGATCGGGGAGCTGTTTTTT.

This clonotype was picked up many times. The chain combines TRBV28 with TRBJ1-5; D call uncertain. Trimming pared 8 bases from V and 1 base from J, leaving 12 bases between. The CDR3 has 14 residues. Germline CDR1 reads MDHEN; CDR2 reads SYDVKM. In nucleotides, the CDR3 is TGTGCCAGCCTTCGTCGGGTCAGCAATCAGCCCCAGCATTTT. Translating it yields CASLRRVSNQPQHF.

This clonotype was counted ten times or more. This sequence joins TRBV7-2 and TRBJ2-3; 9 positions match TRBD2. The CDR3 sequence is 15 residues long. V lost 1 base to trimming and J lost 3 bases; unmatched junction nucleotides: 2. Germline V CDR1 and CDR2: SGHTA, FQGNSA. For the CDR3, the DNA is TGTGCCAGCAGCTTAGTACTAGCGGGTACAGATACGCAGTATTTT. This gives the protein CASSLVLAGTDTQYF.

This clonotype was observed a handful of times. The chain combines TRBV7-2 with TRBJ2-7; D gene unclear. The CDR3 runs 14 residues. Germline CDR1 reads SGHTA; CDR2 reads FQGNSA. Trimming removed 2 bases at V and 3 bases at J, with 11 bases between. For the CDR3, the DNA is TGTGCCAGCAGCTTAATTGGATCTGACTACGAGCAGTACTTC. This codes for CASSLIGSDYEQYF.

This rearrangement joins TRBV4-3 to TRBJ2-7; 7 bases are a match to TRBD1. This CDR3 has 14 residues. Germline V gene data show CDR1 as LGHNA and CDR2 as YSLEER. J gave up 1 base and V 4 bases, and 4 bases lay outside the gene matches. CDR3 nucleotides: TGCGCCAGCAGCCTTTCGACAGGGTCCTACGAGCAGTACTTC. Translation gives CASSLSTGSYEQYF.